These 18 T cell receptor beta chains share one sample of origin, sequenced in a study of control samples from healthy donors and cancer patients (TCRdb year 2020). Receptor amplification or capture employed the immunoSEQ multiplex PCR assay. This immuneACCESS table, as held by TCRdb, lists in-frame sequences with V and J called but not all clones. Of the missing ones, under half trace to an unresolved V gene in checked studies; the others have no known cause. The sample data list about 160,000 clones, and just over 95% of these were observed just once. Of the sample, under 1.2% is held by the ten largest clones. Source material: blood. The receptors here all came from a woman in her twenties or thirties in good health.

Comments on this clone: At one boundary the junction diverges from the germline segment, which might be a read error. The chain combines TRBV3-1 (or the pseudogene TRBV3-2) with TRBJ2-5, with a possible D match to TRBD1 (5 bases). Germline values: CDR1 LGHDT, CDR2 YNNKEL (reference sequence). This CDR3 has 11 amino acids. The CDR3 DNA reads TGTGCCAGCAGCCTTAGACAGACCGAGTACTTC. This gives the protein CASSLRQTEYF.

This chain joins TRBV6-1 and TRBJ2-1; D is undetermined. CDR1 MNHNS and CDR2 SASEGT come from the germline V gene. V was shortened by 3 bases and J by 0 bases, with 9 bases between the two germline ends. CDR3 size: 15 residues. Here the CDR3 reads CASSDQTSSYNEQFF. The CDR3 nucleotides are TGTGCCAGCAGTGATCAGACGAGCTCCTACAATGAGCAGTTCTTC.

This chain joins TRBV19 and TRBJ2-3, with TRBD2 identical over 12 bases. Germline assignment: CDR1 LNHDA and CDR2 SQIVND (reference sequence). Trimming removed 5 bases from V and 2 bases from J; junction bases left unmatched: 5. The CDR3 contains 16 residues. The CDR3 bases are TGTGCCAGTAGTCTTCTAGCGGGGGGGCCCACAGATACGCAGTATTTT. It yields the protein CASSLLAGGPTDTQYF.

The chain carries TRBV30 and TRBJ2-1; D may be TRBD2 (5 bases). The V gene's germline CDR1 is GTSNPN and CDR2 SVGIG (reference sequence). The CDR3 consists of 16 residues. V shed 3 bases and J shed 0 bases, with 15 bases lying between them. Here the CDR3 DNA reads TGTGCCTGGAGGAGGAGAGACTACGGCTCCTACAATGAGCAGTTCTTC. Protein product: CAWRRRDYGSYNEQFF.

V gene TRBV6-5 combines with J gene TRBJ1-1; a weak D match, TRBD1 (5 bases). CDR1 is MNHEY, CDR2 SVGAGI, per germline. V was shortened by 6 bases and J by 1 base, with 12 bases between the two germline ends. The CDR3 is 14 residues long. The DNA for the CDR3 is TGTGCCAGCAGCCTAAGGGGTCAGAACACTGAAGCTTTCTTT. This encodes CASSLRGQNTEAFF.

This chain links TRBV11-3 with TRBJ2-1; 10 bases map to TRBD2. J lost 2 bases, V lost 5 bases, and 3 bases had no gene match. The CDR3 sequence is 15 residues long. CDR1 is SGHNT, CDR2 YENEEA, per germline. CDR3 in DNA: TGTGCCAGCAGCCCACTAGCGGGACCCTACAATGAGCAGTTCTTC. This codes for CASSPLAGPYNEQFF.

The chain carries TRBV20-1 and TRBJ1-1; D remains ambiguous. CDR1 DFQATT and CDR2 SNEGSKA come from the germline V gene (reference sequence). The CDR3 is made up of 11 amino acids. The CDR3 nucleotides read TGCAGCCCGTCCAAGAACACTGAAGCTTTCTTT. Protein sequence: CSPSKNTEAFF.

The rearrangement links TRBV3-1 (or the pseudogene TRBV3-2) to TRBJ2-7; 14 bases are shared with TRBD2. V dropped 0 bases and J dropped 6; count of bases not matched to a gene: 4. This CDR3 contains 16 residues. The germline V gene encodes CDR1 LGHDT and CDR2 YNNKEL (reference sequence). CDR3 protein: CASSQERLAGGREQYF. Written as DNA, the CDR3 is TGTGCCAGCAGCCAAGAGCGACTAGCGGGGGGGCGCGAGCAGTACTTC.

This clone was detected a few times. The rearrangement joins TRBV14 to TRBJ1-1; no clear D. Deletions cut 0 bases from V and 7 bases from J, with 12 bases between. Per the germline V gene, CDR1 is SGHDN and CDR2 is FVKESK. The CDR3 totals 14 residues. The CDR3 DNA is TGTGCCAGCAGCCAAGATTTGGCGTCACTTGAAGCTTTCTTT. It codes for CASSQDLASLEAFF.

As to this clone: This sample includes further DNA sequences coding for the same CDR3. The V gene is TRBV12-3 or TRBV12-4, the J gene TRBJ2-3; no clear D. This CDR3 is built from 11 residues. V was pared by 1 base and J by 6 bases, with 2 bases between. The CDR3 DNA is TGTGCCAGCAGTTTAGGGGATACGCAGTATTTT. Translating gives CASSLGDTQYF.

The V and J genes are TRBV3-1 (or the pseudogene TRBV3-2) and TRBJ1-6; D gene ambiguous. Germline CDR1 and CDR2: LGHDT and YNNKEL (reference sequence). V lost 1 base and J lost 7, with 8 bases in between. The CDR3 sequence is 14 residues long. Here the CDR3 reads CASSQGWRNSPLHF. CDR3 sequence (DNA): TGTGCCAGCAGCCAAGGGTGGCGCAATTCACCCCTCCACTTT.

This clone appeared a single time. The V gene is TRBV30, the J gene TRBJ2-1, with 7 bases aligning to TRBD2. The V and J ends lost 4 bases and 3 bases, in that order; junction bases with no gene match: 0. CDR1 and CDR2 (germline): GTSNPN, SVGIG (reference sequence). This CDR3 is 12 amino acids long. The CDR3: CAWTSGYNEQFF. In nucleotides, the CDR3 is TGTGCCTGGACTAGCGGCTACAATGAGCAGTTCTTC.

The chain is built from TRBV29-1 and TRBJ2-5; D unresolved. The CDR3 is 10 residues long. Trimming left V 8 bases short and J 4 bases short, with 8 bases between. Per germline, CDR1 SQVTM and CDR2 ANQGSEA. In DNA, the CDR3 is TGCAGCTCGACTGGAGAGACCCAGTACTTC. Residues: CSSTGETQYF.

V usage is TRBV19 and J usage is TRBJ1-1; TRBD1 is a possible D gene (5 bases). The CDR3 contains 16 residues. Germline V gene lookup returns CDR1 LNHDA and CDR2 SQIVND (reference sequence). V gave up 3 bases and J gave up 6 bases, with 20 bases separating them. The CDR3 spells CASSIPRVLGGPEAFF. The CDR3 DNA sequence: TGTGCCAGTAGTATCCCCCGGGTATTGGGGGGTCCTGAAGCTTTCTTT.

The rearrangement links TRBV4-1 to TRBJ2-3; 9 bases are shared with TRBD2. Per germline, CDR1 MGHRA and CDR2 YSYEKL. J gave up 5 bases and V 8 bases, and 11 bases lay outside the gene matches. The CDR3 contains 15 residues. This CDR3 is CASQTQRGAGDTQYF. CDR3 coding DNA: TGCGCCAGCCAAACACAGCGGGGGGCAGGAGATACGCAGTATTTT.

Here the CDR3 DNA reads TGTGCCACCCGGACTAGCGGCTACGAGCAGTACTTC. The encoded protein is CATRTSGYEQYF. The chain has TRBV6-5 and TRBJ2-7; TRBD2 agrees at 10 bases. The germline V gene has CDR1 MNHEY and CDR2 SVGAGI. The CDR3 is 12 amino acids. Trimming at V came to 10 bases and at J to 3 bases, leaving 3 bases not matched to a gene.

J is TRBJ1-5 and V is TRBV2, with a weak D call TRBD1 (6 bases). The V end was cut by 1 base, the J end by 3 bases, with 13 bases between. Germline values: CDR1 SNHLY, CDR2 FYNNEI. CDR3 length equals 16 residues. CDR3 DNA sequence: TGTGCCAGCAGTGAAGTGTTAGGGGGGAACAATCAGCCCCAGCATTTT. Its translation is CASSEVLGGNNQPQHF.

J is TRBJ2-5 and V is TRBV5-1; the D is unclear. CDR3 length: 13 residues. In germline, CDR1 is SGHRS, CDR2 YFSETQ. Deletions cut 2 bases from V and 0 bases from J, with 5 bases between. Here the CDR3 DNA reads TGCGCCAGCAGCTTAGAGAACCAAGAGACCCAGTACTTC. It translates to CASSLENQETQYF.